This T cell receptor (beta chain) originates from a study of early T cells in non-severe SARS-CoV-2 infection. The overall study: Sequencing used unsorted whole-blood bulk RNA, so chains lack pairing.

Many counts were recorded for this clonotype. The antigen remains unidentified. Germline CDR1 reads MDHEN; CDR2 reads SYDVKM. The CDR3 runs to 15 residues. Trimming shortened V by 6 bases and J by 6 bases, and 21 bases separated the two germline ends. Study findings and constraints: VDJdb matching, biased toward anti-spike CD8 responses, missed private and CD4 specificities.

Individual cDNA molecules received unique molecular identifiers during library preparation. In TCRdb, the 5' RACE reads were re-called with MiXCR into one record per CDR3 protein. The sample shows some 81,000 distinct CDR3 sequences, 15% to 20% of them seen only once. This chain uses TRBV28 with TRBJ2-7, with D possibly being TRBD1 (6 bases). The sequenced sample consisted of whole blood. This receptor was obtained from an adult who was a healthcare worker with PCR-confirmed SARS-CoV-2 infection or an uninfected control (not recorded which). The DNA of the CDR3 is TGTGCCAGCAGCCCGATGAGGGGAGACAGGCGCGAGCAGTACTTC. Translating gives CASSPMRGDRREQYF.